The clone carrying this T cell receptor (beta chain) was recorded at least ten times. Its antigen remains unknown. The sample comes from a study of T cells in Graves' hyperthyroidism and ophthalmopathy. This CDR3 is 13 amino acids long. CDR1 is KGHDR, CDR2 SFDVKD, per germline. Trimming stripped 4 bases from V and 8 bases from J, with 13 bases between. General study results and limits: Stable hyperthyroidism and ophthalmopathy were separated using 13 V-J signatures.

Using RNA transcripts as the source, TCR beta CDR3 regions were amplified. Researchers ran a first-round RT-PCR on the TCR CDR3 using the HTBI primer set. MiXCR, applied by TCRdb to the multiplex PCR reads, yields one record per CDR3 protein. The repertoire holds hundreds of thousands of distinct CDR3 sequences, 14% seen once, with 5.5% to 7.5% in the top ten. The sequencing input was blood. The clonotype was recovered from a woman in her twenties or thirties with Graves' hyperthyroidism that later progressed to Graves' ophthalmopathy. The chain uses TRBV24-1 and TRBJ1-2, with D possibly TRBD1 on 5 matching bases. The CDR3 sequence is CATSDSRVGGYTF. CDR3 nucleotide sequence: TGTGCCACCAGTGACTCCAGGGTCGGGGGCTACACCTTC.